The following is a T cell receptor (beta chain) sequence with its context. Its antigen is not known. Template switching by 5'RACE produced TCR cDNA, adding a universal primer site and UMIs. Each CDR3 protein gets one entry after TCRdb re-called the 5' RACE reads with MiXCR. The sample records 200,000 to 250,000 distinct CDR3 sequences, 2.5% to 3.5% being singletons. The data originate from a study of T cells after yellow fever vaccination. Study observations and caveats: The CD4 and CD8 compartments had a small share of their clonotypes in common. Primary-vaccination clones mostly resurfaced post-booster (under 98% CD4, approximately 89% CD8). Sorted repertoires could include abundant contaminating clonotypes from bulk cells.

Material: CD4+ T cells sorted from PBMCs, obtained 10 days after the yellow fever booster vaccination. The clonotype was recovered from a man younger than 35 who received the YFV17D yellow fever vaccine.

DNA of the CDR3: TGTGCCAGCAGTTACGTTGGACAAGAGACCCAGTACTTC. The encoded protein is CASSYVGQETQYF. The chain links TRBV6-2 or TRBV6-3 to TRBJ2-5; D unclear. The CDR3 has 13 amino acids. Per the germline V gene, CDR1 is MNHEY and CDR2 is SVGEGT. Trimming removed 2 bases at V and 2 bases at J, with 6 bases between.